These 29 T cell receptor beta chains share one sample of origin, sequenced in a study of regulatory T cells in long-lasting Graves disease. Libraries of TCR beta came from iRepertoire HTBI primers plus Arm-PCR of CDR3 regions. TCRdb passed the multiplex PCR reads through MiXCR, listing each CDR3 protein once. Here the sample spans roughly 450,000 distinct CDR3 sequences, around 24% being singletons. This sample's time point: persistent/refractory GD, antithyroid drugs over 5 years with positive TRAb. Extracted RNA from PBMCs served as the source of the TCR library. Specimen: peripheral blood mononuclear cells (PBMCs), collected when the disease was refractory, from a patient treated with antithyroid drugs. The source is a female donor with Graves disease.

Many counts were recorded for this clonotype. The J gene is TRBJ2-7, the V gene TRBV10-3, with 7 positions matching TRBD2. This CDR3 has 12 amino acids. V shed 10 bases, J shed 2 bases, and the junction held 5 bases outside the gene matches. The germline CDR1 and CDR2 sequences are ENHRY and SYGVKD. CDR3: CATGLGPYEQYF. In nucleotides, the CDR3 is TGTGCCACCGGACTAGGTCCCTACGAGCAGTACTTC.

The sample holds many counts of this clonotype. CDR3 amino acids: CASSPHEGKGSGANVLTF. CDR3 DNA sequence: TGTGCCAGCAGCCCCCATGAAGGAAAGGGCTCTGGGGCCAACGTCCTGACTTTC. The chain employs TRBV28 and TRBJ2-6; no clear D. V was clipped by 6 bases and J by 0 bases, with 18 bases between them. The length of the CDR3 is 18 residues. Germline V gene lookup returns CDR1 MDHEN and CDR2 SYDVKM.

This clonotype was counted at least ten times. J is TRBJ2-7 and V is TRBV15, with D possibly TRBD1 on 5 matching bases. From germline, CDR1 is LNHNV and CDR2 YYDKDF (reference sequence). The ends were cut back, 5 bases at V and 0 bases at J, with 17 bases in the middle. The CDR3 is 16 residues long. DNA of the CDR3: TGTGCCACCAGCCTCGCTAGGGGTAGCTTCTCCTACGAGCAGTACTTC. Protein product: CATSLARGSFSYEQYF. The entire variable domain, with the rest obtained from reference TRBV15 and TRBJ2-7, is as follows: DAMVIQNPRYQVTQFGKPVTLSCSQTLNHNVMYWYQQKSSQAPKLLFHYYDKDFNNEADTPDNFQSRRPNTSFCFLDIRSPGLGDTAMYLCATSLARGSFSYEQYFGPGTRLTVT.

Ten or more counts support this clonotype. This sequence joins TRBV20-1 and TRBJ1-2; D not certain. Trimming removed 1 base at V and 8 bases at J, with 11 bases between. Germline V gives CDR1 DFQATT, CDR2 SNEGSKA (reference sequence). The CDR3 sequence is 12 residues long. The CDR3 bases are TGCAGTGCTAGAGTGGGCGAGTGGGGCTACACCTTC. It translates to CSARVGEWGYTF.

The chain carries TRBV5-1 and TRBJ2-7, with 11 bases lining up with TRBD1. V trimming: 2 bases; J trimming: 4 bases; junction bases outside the gene matches: 5. This CDR3 has 15 residues. Germline V gene sequence: CDR1 SGHRS, CDR2 YFSETQ. In nucleotides, the CDR3 is TGCGCCAGCAGCTTTCCGGGACAGGGGGTTTACGAGCAGTACTTC. Its protein product is CASSFPGQGVYEQYF.

This clonotype has a count of ten or more. The chain employs TRBV20-1 and TRBJ2-5; D is unresolved. The CDR3 spans 14 residues. Germline V gene sequence: CDR1 DFQATT, CDR2 SNEGSKA (reference sequence). V gave up 0 bases and J gave up 9 bases, with 17 bases separating them. This CDR3 is CSARDPDALASQYF. In DNA, the CDR3 is TGCAGTGCTAGAGACCCGGACGCCCTGGCGTCCCAGTACTTC.

This clonotype came up a few times. The chain combines TRBV2 with TRBJ1-1; 9 bases match TRBD1. The germline V gene encodes CDR1 SNHLY and CDR2 FYNNEI. The CDR3 extends over 15 amino acids. Trimming cost V 4 bases and J 6 bases; bases outside gene matches: 9. CDR3 in DNA: TGTGCCAGCAGTGCAATTCGGACAGGGGCATCTGAAGCTTTCTTT. Translating it yields CASSAIRTGASEAFF.

This clonotype was recorded many times. V and J are TRBV30 and TRBJ1-4; tentatively, D is TRBD1 (5 bases). The V end lost 0 bases, the J end lost 10 bases, and 15 bases lay between the germline ends. Germline loops: CDR1 GTSNPN, CDR2 SVGIG (reference sequence). The CDR3 sequence is 14 residues long. CDR3 in amino acids: CAWSVPDKEGKLFF. The CDR3 DNA is TGTGCCTGGAGTGTACCGGACAAGGAGGGAAAACTGTTTTTT.

This clonotype was detected ten times or more. The chain couples TRBV28 to TRBJ2-2, with 9 nucleotides matching TRBD1. After removal of 9 bases from V and 6 bases from J, the junction contained 8 bases not matched to a gene. The CDR3 spans 14 residues. Germline-derived CDR1 and CDR2 are MDHEN and SYDVKM. CDR3 nucleotide sequence: TGTGCCAGTCAGAGGGACAGGGTGCCCGGGGAGCTGTTTTTT. This translates into CASQRDRVPGELFF.

This clonotype was detected a few times. The rearrangement uses TRBV9 and TRBJ2-7; TRBD1 matches 10 bases. CDR3 length equals 17 residues. J gave up 4 bases and V 3 bases, and 13 bases lay outside the gene matches. Germline CDR1 is SGDLS and CDR2 is YYNGEE. CDR3 sequence: CASSEETTGGKKYEQYF. The CDR3 region has the DNA TGTGCCAGCAGCGAGGAGACGACAGGGGGCAAGAAGTACGAGCAGTACTTC.

This clonotype turned up a few times. The chain uses TRBV18 and TRBJ1-1; D is possibly TRBD1 (6 bases). Germline CDR1 is KGHSH and CDR2 is LQKENI. CDR3 length: 15 residues. With 2 bases removed from V and 0 bases from J, the gap between germline ends came to 10 bases. The CDR3 loop is CASSPSAGVNTEAFF. The CDR3 DNA reads TGTGCCAGCTCACCATCGGCAGGGGTGAACACTGAAGCTTTCTTT.

V gene TRBV28 combines with J gene TRBJ2-3; perhaps TRBD1 as D (5 bases). CDR1 and CDR2 from the germline V gene are MDHEN and SYDVKM. The CDR3 covers 12 residues. Trimming pared 6 bases from V and 6 bases from J, leaving 10 bases between. In DNA, the CDR3 is TGTGCCAGCAGGCCCGACAGTGATACGCAGTATTTT. Translating it yields CASRPDSDTQYF.

This clonotype was recorded a few times. The chain carries TRBV29-1 and TRBJ1-2, with D perhaps matching TRBD1 (6 bases). The V and J ends lost 5 bases and 8 bases respectively, with 15 bases between them. This CDR3 is 12 amino acids long. Germline-derived CDR1 and CDR2 are SQVTM and ANQGSEA. CDR3 sequence: CSVTWGRQGYTF. CDR3 DNA: TGCAGCGTTACTTGGGGGCGTCAGGGCTACACCTTC.

The table lists this clonotype with many counts. The V and J genes are TRBV28 and TRBJ1-6; TRBD1 might be the D (5 bases). Between the trimmed V and J ends, which lost 7 bases and 9 bases, there was a span of 22 bases. Germline-derived CDR1 and CDR2 are MDHEN and SYDVKM. This CDR3 has 16 residues. CDR3 in DNA: TGTGCCAGCAAGATGGGAACTCGAGGGGTTCGTTCACCCCTCCACTTT. Amino acids: CASKMGTRGVRSPLHF. Based on the CDR3 plus reference TRBV28 and TRBJ1-6, the full variable domain is DVKVTQSSRYLVKRTGEKVFLECVQDMDHENMFWYRQDPGLGLRLIYFSYDVKMKEKGDIPEGYSVSREKKERFSLILESASTNQTSMYLCASKMGTRGVRSPLHFGNGTRLTVT.

This clonotype has ten or more counts. The chain joins TRBV27 to TRBJ2-7, with 10 bases aligning to TRBD1. V shed 5 bases and J 3 bases; nucleotides not matched to a gene: 7. The CDR3 spans 15 residues. Germline V gene lookup returns CDR1 MNHEY and CDR2 SMNVEV (reference sequence). The CDR3 sequence is CASSPPGQGFYEQYF. CDR3 sequence (DNA): TGTGCCAGCAGTCCCCCGGGACAGGGGTTCTACGAGCAGTACTTC.

This clonotype was found a few times. V and J are TRBV13 and TRBJ1-2, with 7 bases matching TRBD1. Germline V gives CDR1 PRHDT, CDR2 FYEKMQ (reference sequence). The CDR3 runs to 14 residues. The V segment lost 5 bases and the J segment 6 bases; nucleotides outside the gene matches: 9. The CDR3 reads CASSTTGGGHGYTF. Written as DNA, the CDR3 is TGTGCCAGCAGCACAACGGGAGGGGGCCATGGCTACACCTTC.

This clonotype was counted between two and nine times. The gene calls are TRBV6-1 and TRBJ2-7; TRBD2 aligns across 14 bases. V shed 7 bases and J 4 bases; nucleotides not matched to a gene: 3. Germline CDR1 MNHNS, CDR2 SASEGT. CDR3 length equals 14 residues. The CDR3 coding sequence is TGTGCCAGCAAGGGACTAGCGGGAGAATACGAGCAGTACTTC. Encoded protein: CASKGLAGEYEQYF.

This clonotype has just a few counts. The rearrangement joins TRBV19 to TRBJ2-1, with a tentative D call TRBD2 (5 bases). CDR1 is LNHDA, CDR2 SQIVND, per germline (reference sequence). Trimming took 5 bases from V and 5 from J, leaving 19 bases between them. This CDR3 comprises 16 residues. CDR3 sequence reads: CASSPRGGRTDNEQFF. The CDR3 coding sequence is TGTGCCAGTAGTCCTCGCGGTGGGAGAACGGACAATGAGCAGTTCTTC.

This clonotype was seen a few times. The CDR3 protein is CASSPSGDEQYF. The CDR3, as DNA: TGTGCCAGCTCACCGAGCGGTGACGAGCAGTACTTC. The chain links TRBV18 to TRBJ2-7, with D perhaps matching TRBD2 (5 bases). Trimming took 3 bases from V and 5 from J, leaving 8 bases between them. This CDR3 has 12 residues. Per germline, CDR1 KGHSH and CDR2 LQKENI.

Only a few counts were recorded for this clonotype. The rearrangement uses TRBV27 and TRBJ2-7, with no clear D. The germline gives CDR1 MNHEY, CDR2 SMNVEV (reference sequence). V was trimmed by 9 bases and J by 2 bases, leaving 11 bases between them. The CDR3 runs to 12 residues. The CDR3 spells CASGRWAYEQYF. DNA for the CDR3: TGTGCCAGTGGGCGTTGGGCCTACGAGCAGTACTTC.

The chain couples TRBV19 to TRBJ1-1; D might be TRBD1 (5 bases). This CDR3 has 11 amino acids. The V gene's germline CDR1 is LNHDA and CDR2 SQIVND (reference sequence). V dropped 5 bases and J dropped 6 bases, with 7 bases sitting between them. In nucleotides, the CDR3 is TGTGCCAGTAGTGAGGGGCCTGAAGCTTTCTTT. Its translation is CASSEGPEAFF. Using reference TRBV19 and TRBJ1-1 for the parts outside the CDR3, the full variable domain is DGGITQSPKYLFRKEGQNVTLSCEQNLNHDAMYWYRQDPGQGLRLIYYSQIVNDFQKGDIAEGYSVSREKKESFPLTVTSAQKNPTAFYLCASSEGPEAFFGQGTRLTVV.

This chain joins TRBV5-6 and TRBJ1-2; 7 nucleotides match TRBD1. The trim removed 3 bases at V and 6 bases at J, leaving 11 bases unmatched. Germline V gives CDR1 SGHDT, CDR2 YYEEEE. This CDR3 contains 15 residues. For the CDR3, the DNA is TGTGCCAGCAGCTGGGACAGCTCGGAAGTGGATGGCTACACCTTC. Translation: CASSWDSSEVDGYTF.

The chain links TRBV7-2 to TRBJ1-5; 8 nucleotides match TRBD1. Germline CDR1 and CDR2: SGHTA and FQGNSA. V lost 5 bases to trimming and J lost 0 bases; unmatched junction nucleotides: 6. The CDR3 runs to 16 residues. The CDR3 region is CASSQTGQGSNQPQHF. The CDR3 DNA reads TGTGCCAGCAGCCAAACAGGACAGGGTAGCAATCAGCCCCAGCATTTT.

J is TRBJ1-3 and V is TRBV2; 10 bases match TRBD1. Germline CDR1 SNHLY, CDR2 FYNNEI. This CDR3 is built from 22 residues. With V trimmed by 5 bases and J by 0 bases, 22 bases remained unmatched. In DNA form, the CDR3 reads TGTGCCAGCAGTACCACTCCACAAGAACGGGACAGGGGTTACTACTCTGGAAACACCATATATTTT. Translating gives CASSTTPQERDRGYYSGNTIYF. The full variable domain, rest sourced from reference TRBV2 and TRBJ1-3, is EPEVTQTPSHQVTQMGQEVILRCVPISNHLYFYWYRQILGQKVEFLVSFYNNEISEKSEIFDDQFSVERPDGSNFTLKIRSTKLEDSAMYFCASSTTPQERDRGYYSGNTIYFGEGSWLTVV.

The chain links TRBV2 to TRBJ1-6; D unclear. The length of the CDR3 is 18 residues. Trimming pared 6 bases from V and 0 bases from J, leaving 18 bases between. The germline gives CDR1 SNHLY, CDR2 FYNNEI. CDR3 nucleotides: TGTGCCAGCAGCTCACCTCCCCGCGGCAGCTCCTATAATTCACCCCTCCACTTT. Translation: CASSSPPRGSSYNSPLHF.

The gene calls are TRBV15 and TRBJ1-5; D is unclear. Trimming shortened V by 0 bases and J by 7 bases, and 10 bases separated the two germline ends. The length of the CDR3 is 14 residues. Germline CDR1 is LNHNV and CDR2 is YYDKDF (reference sequence). The CDR3 here is CATSREFGGQPQHF. In DNA form, the CDR3 reads TGTGCCACCAGCAGAGAATTTGGTGGGCAGCCCCAGCATTTT.

The V call is TRBV14, the J call TRBJ2-2; possibly TRBD1 for D (6 bases). The V gene lost 9 bases and the J gene lost 2 bases, with 13 bases spanning the gap. The CDR3 loop spans 14 amino acids. CDR1 SGHDN and CDR2 FVKESK come from the germline V gene. CDR3 sequence: CASNTGLNTGELFF. CDR3 in DNA: TGTGCCAGTAACACAGGGCTCAACACCGGGGAGCTGTTTTTT. Variable domain in full (rest from reference TRBV14 and TRBJ2-2): EAGVTQFPSHSVIEKGQTVTLRCDPISGHDNLYWYRRVMGKEIKFLLHFVKESKQDESGMPNNRFLAERTGGTYSTLKVQPAELEDSGVYFCASNTGLNTGELFFGEGSRLTVL.

A remark on this clonotype: A much more abundant neighbour one base away suggests this may be a read error. V and J are TRBV27 and TRBJ1-2; D gene uncertain. V was cut by 8 bases and J by 4 bases, with 14 bases left in between. This CDR3 contains 13 residues. Germline lookup yields CDR1 MNHEY and CDR2 SMNVEV (reference sequence). The CDR3 loop reads CASSPPSGYGYTF. DNA of the CDR3: TGTGCCAGCTCTCCCCCCTCTGGCTATGGCTACACCTTC.

Concerning this clonotype: This may arise from a read error, as a much more abundant clone is one base away. The CDR3 does not end in the conserved phenylalanine or tryptophan, so this is likely a read error. The V and J genes are TRBV7-9 and TRBJ1-2; 8 bases line up with TRBD1. Germline V CDR1 and CDR2: SEHNR, FQNEAQ (reference sequence). J gave up 4 bases and V 2 bases, and 12 bases lay outside the gene matches. The CDR3 length is 17 residues. In DNA, the CDR3 is TGTGCCAGCAGCTTAATAAGACAGGGGTGGTACGGCTATGGCTACACCCTC. Translation gives CASSLIRQGWYGYGYTL.